A single sample is the source of the 29 T cell receptor beta chains below, sequenced in a study of cytomegalovirus exposure and HLA in healthy donors. 13 Jbeta primers and 60 Vbeta primers were used for the PCR. The table came from immunoSEQ multiplex PCR; TCRdb's copy has only in-frame clones and leaves some out. The table shows tens of thousands of clones, with approximately 80% occurring only once. The specimen sequenced was PBMCs. These receptors were collected from a woman in her thirties or forties in good health and CMV-seropositive.

The chain links TRBV5-1 to TRBJ2-7, with 8 bases matching TRBD1. Germline CDR1 is SGHRS and CDR2 is YFSETQ. V was pared by 4 bases and J by 3 bases, with 9 bases of the junction left unmatched. The CDR3 runs 15 residues. The CDR3 spells CASSPGQGSYYEQYF. The DNA for the CDR3 is TGCGCCAGCAGCCCCGGACAGGGCTCCTACTACGAGCAGTACTTC.

The rearrangement links TRBV19 to TRBJ1-1; 10 bases fit TRBD1. CDR3 size: 16 residues. The J segment lost 3 bases and the V segment lost 6 bases, leaving 10 bases of the junction unmatched. The germline CDR1 and CDR2 sequences are LNHDA and SQIVND (reference sequence). The CDR3 sequence is CASRNDRGLGDTEAFF. The DNA for the CDR3 is TGTGCCAGTAGGAACGACAGGGGGCTTGGGGACACTGAAGCTTTCTTT.

The rearrangement uses TRBV15 and TRBJ2-1, with 7 bases lining up with TRBD2. The CDR3 loop spans 14 amino acids. Germline V gives CDR1 LNHNV, CDR2 YYDKDF (reference sequence). V was pared by 3 bases and J by 4 bases, with 3 bases of the junction left unmatched. CDR3 in DNA: TGTGCCACCAGCAGGAGCGGGGTGTACAATGAGCAGTTCTTC. It yields the protein CATSRSGVYNEQFF.

The V gene is TRBV14, the J gene TRBJ2-3; tentative D call: TRBD2 (5 bases). Deletions cut 6 bases from V and 3 bases from J, with 16 bases between. Per the germline V gene, CDR1 is SGHDN and CDR2 is FVKESK. This CDR3 spans 15 amino acids. This CDR3 reads CASRAGGRGTDTQYF. The CDR3 coding sequence is TGTGCCAGCAGGGCCGGAGGTCGAGGGACAGATACGCAGTATTTT. Using reference TRBV14 and TRBJ2-3 for the parts outside the CDR3, the full variable domain is EAGVTQFPSHSVIEKGQTVTLRCDPISGHDNLYWYRRVMGKEIKFLLHFVKESKQDESGMPNNRFLAERTGGTYSTLKVQPAELEDSGVYFCASRAGGRGTDTQYFGPGTRLTVL.

J is TRBJ1-4 and V is TRBV9; 9 bases fit TRBD1. Per the germline V gene, CDR1 is SGDLS and CDR2 is YYNGEE. This CDR3 comprises 15 residues. Losses at the gene ends were 3 bases for V and 4 bases for J; bases not matched to a gene: 4. The CDR3: CASSGTGGFNEKLFF. The CDR3 DNA is TGTGCCAGCAGCGGCACAGGGGGCTTTAATGAAAAACTGTTTTTT.

V and J are TRBV27 and TRBJ2-1; 9 nucleotides match TRBD1. The CDR3 totals 13 residues. The V and J ends lost 6 bases and 7 bases, in that order; junction bases with no gene match: 4. The V gene's germline CDR1 is MNHEY and CDR2 SMNVEV (reference sequence). CDR3 sequence: CASSRTGDNEQFF. The CDR3 DNA follows: TGTGCCAGCAGCCGGACAGGGGATAATGAGCAGTTCTTC.

V is TRBV7-8 and J is TRBJ2-7; perhaps TRBD1 as D (6 bases). V was pared by 3 bases and J by 3 bases, with 9 bases between. CDR1 is SGHVS, CDR2 FQNEAQ, per germline. The length of the CDR3 is 13 residues. The chain's CDR3 is CASSLGQFYEQYF. CDR3 in DNA: TGTGCCAGCAGCTTGGGACAATTCTACGAGCAGTACTTC.

This clone was detected a few times. The chain joins TRBV9 to TRBJ2-7, with 8 bases identical to TRBD1. J lost 1 base, V lost 0 bases, and 3 bases had no gene match. The CDR3 covers 15 residues. Per the germline V gene, CDR1 is SGDLS and CDR2 is YYNGEE. Written as DNA, the CDR3 is TGTGCCAGCAGCGTAGGGCAGGGGGCATCCTACGAGCAGTACTTC. This encodes CASSVGQGASYEQYF.

V gene TRBV21-1 combines with J gene TRBJ1-1; TRBD1 was called by the table and not checked on the DNA. TRBV21-1 is recorded as a pseudogene. The CDR3 length is 14 residues. The CDR3 is CASSKDRGNTEAFF. CDR3 coding DNA: TGTGCCAGCAGCAAAGACAGGGGGAACACTGAAGCTTTCTTT.

The gene calls are TRBV9 and TRBJ1-1; 9 positions agree with TRBD1. The CDR3 extends over 16 amino acids. Germline V gene lookup returns CDR1 SGDLS and CDR2 YYNGEE. V dropped 0 bases and J dropped 4; count of bases not matched to a gene: 7. The CDR3 DNA reads as TGTGCCAGCAGCGTAGGACGACAGGGGGGACTCACTGAAGCTTTCTTT. Its protein is CASSVGRQGGLTEAFF.

The V and J genes are TRBV7-3 and TRBJ1-2; 8 nucleotides line up with TRBD1. Germline assignment: CDR1 SGHTA and CDR2 FQGTGA. With V trimmed by 5 bases and J by 8 bases, 13 bases remained unmatched. The CDR3 totals 15 residues. CDR3 sequence reads: CASSQVSQGARGYTF. The CDR3 nucleotides are TGTGCCAGCAGCCAAGTCTCCCAGGGGGCCCGGGGCTACACCTTC.

The chain has TRBV5-4 and TRBJ2-1; maybe TRBD2 (6 bases). Looked up from germline, CDR1 is SGHNT and CDR2 is YYREEE (reference sequence). The CDR3 totals 17 residues. The germline V and J ends were trimmed by 4 bases and 0 bases, with 17 bases remaining between them. The chain's CDR3 is CASSPPGLLSSYNEQFF. In nucleotides, the CDR3 is TGTGCCAGCAGCCCGCCGGGACTCCTGAGCTCCTACAATGAGCAGTTCTTC.

In its sample, this clone was seen a few times. The chain combines TRBV5-1 with TRBJ1-2; D uncertain. Germline CDR1 is SGHRS and CDR2 is YFSETQ. The CDR3 length is 11 residues. V lost 0 bases and J 10 bases, leaving 7 bases between the germline ends. The CDR3, as DNA: TGCGCCAGCAGCTTGGACAATTCCTACACCTTC. Its protein is CASSLDNSYTF.

In this sample, this clone turned up a few times. The chain couples TRBV5-4 to TRBJ1-1, with TRBD1 matching over 7 bases. The germline V gene has CDR1 SGHNT and CDR2 YYREEE (reference sequence). V gave up 0 bases and J gave up 3 bases; unmatched junction bases: 5. The CDR3 is 15 residues long. CDR3 in DNA: TGTGCCAGCAGCTTGGGGGCAGGGGGAGACACTGAAGCTTTCTTT. Residues: CASSLGAGGDTEAFF.

CDR3 in DNA: TGTGCCAGCAGCTTGGGTGGAGGGTGGGGGTCCTACGAGCAGTACTTC. Translating gives CASSLGGGWGSYEQYF. V gene TRBV5-6 combines with J gene TRBJ2-7, with a possible D match to TRBD2 (6 bases). V lost 0 bases and J lost 1, with 14 bases in between. Germline V CDR1 and CDR2: SGHDT, YYEEEE. The CDR3 is 16 residues long.

The chain employs TRBV18 and TRBJ2-5; perhaps TRBD2 as D (6 bases). The DNA matches TRBJ2-7 better at its end, which makes the J call doubtful. CDR1 KGHSH and CDR2 LQKENI come from the germline V gene. The CDR3 sequence is 13 residues long. In nucleotides, the CDR3 is TGTGCCAGCTCATCGGGACTCCCCTACGAGCAGTACTTC. Translated: CASSSGLPYEQYF.

The chain uses TRBV7-9 and TRBJ2-2; D possibly corresponds to TRBD2 (5 bases). This CDR3 comprises 16 residues. With 2 bases removed from V and 5 bases from J, the gap between germline ends came to 15 bases. Germline CDR1 reads SEHNR; CDR2 reads FQNEAQ (reference sequence). The CDR3 here is CASSLLSGLGTGELFF. CDR3 bases: TGTGCCAGCAGCTTACTAAGCGGACTGGGGACCGGGGAGCTGTTTTTT.

The DNA for the CDR3 is TGCAGCGTTGATTGGGGGGGCTCCTACAATGAGCAGTTCTTC. It translates to CSVDWGGSYNEQFF. The chain joins TRBV29-1 to TRBJ2-1, with 7 nucleotides matching TRBD2. The CDR3 length is 14 residues. The V gene's germline CDR1 is SQVTM and CDR2 ANQGSEA. V lost 3 bases, J lost 0 bases, and 2 bases stayed unmatched.

This clone showed up just once. This sequence joins TRBV6-1 and TRBJ2-5; 9 nucleotides match TRBD2. V was pared by 7 bases and J by 4 bases, with 4 bases of the junction left unmatched. CDR1 and CDR2 (germline): MNHNS, SASEGT. The CDR3 sequence is 13 residues long. CDR3 coding DNA: TGTGCCAGCACCTCTAGCGGGGTAGAGACCCAGTACTTC. Amino acid sequence: CASTSSGVETQYF.

V gene TRBV9 combines with J gene TRBJ1-1; the match to TRBD1 covers 7 bases. Unmatched junction bases numbered 5, after V lost 0 bases and J lost 3 bases. Looked up from germline, CDR1 is SGDLS and CDR2 is YYNGEE. CDR3 length: 15 amino acids. The DNA of the CDR3 is TGTGCCAGCAGCGTAGGGTGGCAGGGGGACACTGAAGCTTTCTTT. Residues: CASSVGWQGDTEAFF.

This chain uses TRBV6-5 with TRBJ1-6, with TRBD1 matching 7 bases. The V gene end was trimmed by 2 bases and the J gene end by 8 bases; junction bases not matched to a gene: 3. CDR1 and CDR2 (germline): MNHEY, SVGAGI. The CDR3 consists of 14 residues. DNA of the CDR3: TGTGCCAGCAGTTACAGGGGGCTAGATTCACCCCTCCACTTT. The encoded protein is CASSYRGLDSPLHF.

V gene TRBV11-2 combines with J gene TRBJ2-7, with D possibly being TRBD1 (6 bases). V shed 5 bases and J shed 0 bases, with 14 bases lying between them. The CDR3 runs to 15 residues. Germline V lookup: CDR1 SGHAT, CDR2 FQNNGV. The CDR3 region has the DNA TGTGCCAGCAGCCTGACAGGCCTTAGCTCCTACGAGCAGTACTTC. Translating gives CASSLTGLSSYEQYF.

The chain combines TRBV20-1 with TRBJ1-2; D call uncertain. V was cut by 1 base and J by 8 bases, with 8 bases left in between. Germline loops: CDR1 DFQATT, CDR2 SNEGSKA (reference sequence). CDR3 size: 11 residues. The CDR3 sequence is CSARGLGGYTF. CDR3 nucleotides: TGCAGTGCTAGAGGACTTGGAGGCTACACCTTC.

This sequence joins TRBV27 and TRBJ1-2, with a weak D call TRBD1 (5 bases). The CDR3 has 14 amino acids. Trimming took 3 bases from V and 8 from J, leaving 16 bases between them. The germline V gene encodes CDR1 MNHEY and CDR2 SMNVEV (reference sequence). Written as DNA, the CDR3 is TGTGCCAGCAGTTTGGCGGGGCGTTACGGAGGCTACACCTTC. It translates to CASSLAGRYGGYTF.

The chain carries TRBV6-1 and TRBJ1-2, with 9 bases lining up with TRBD1. The CDR3 spans 14 residues. CDR1 MNHNS and CDR2 SASEGT come from the germline V gene. Trimming at V came to 6 bases and at J to 4 bases, leaving 6 bases not matched to a gene. The CDR3 region is CASSPGQGPYGYTF. Here the CDR3 DNA reads TGTGCCAGCAGCCCGGGACAGGGACCCTATGGCTACACCTTC.

The V gene is TRBV9, the J gene TRBJ2-5; D gene unclear. The CDR3 runs 15 residues. Germline assignment: CDR1 SGDLS and CDR2 YYNGEE. The ends were cut back, 0 bases at V and 5 bases at J, with 14 bases in the middle. The CDR3 DNA sequence: TGTGCCAGCAGCGTAGCCCCCGGTTACCTGGAGACCCAGTACTTC. Translating it yields CASSVAPGYLETQYF.

Here the CDR3 reads CASSLDPGEAFF. As DNA, the CDR3 is TGTGCCAGCAGCTTAGATCCGGGTGAAGCTTTCTTT. The rearrangement links TRBV11-2 to TRBJ1-1; D unclear. In germline, CDR1 is SGHAT, CDR2 FQNNGV. V lost 0 bases and J lost 7, with 6 bases in between. This CDR3 has 12 amino acids.

The V and J genes are TRBV7-2 and TRBJ2-7, with D possibly TRBD2 on 5 matching bases. This CDR3 has 14 amino acids. CDR1 and CDR2 (germline): SGHTA, FQGNSA. Trimming shortened V by 3 bases and J by 6 bases, and 15 bases separated the two germline ends. CDR3 residues: CASSFHMGEPEQYF. The CDR3 region has the DNA TGTGCCAGCAGCTTCCATATGGGAGAGCCCGAGCAGTACTTC.

The chain employs TRBV5-1 and TRBJ1-5; D not certain. CDR3 length: 13 residues. Germline loops: CDR1 SGHRS, CDR2 YFSETQ. Trimming removed 1 base from V and 7 bases from J, with 9 bases in between. In DNA, the CDR3 is TGCGCCAGCAGCTTGAAGGGAGGACAGCCCCAGCATTTT. The encoded protein is CASSLKGGQPQHF.